The 27 T cell receptor beta chains listed next were all sequenced from one sample in a study of cytomegalovirus exposure and HLA in healthy donors. The primer mix had 60 Vbeta and 13 Jbeta primers. Here immunoSEQ multiplex PCR was the method, and the copy in TCRdb shows in-frame clones only, minus some. Among around 170,000 clones listed, 80% to 85% were seen once. The sequenced sample was PBMCs. The source of these receptors is a man aged 35-49 years in good health and CMV-seropositive.

The chain uses TRBV5-1 and TRBJ2-5; 7 bases line up with TRBD2. Losses at the gene ends were 6 bases for V and 3 bases for J; bases not matched to a gene: 5. Germline V gene lookup returns CDR1 SGHRS and CDR2 YFSETQ. The CDR3 covers 13 residues. CDR3 in amino acids: CASTIGTKETQYF. The CDR3, as DNA: TGCGCCAGCACCATAGGGACTAAAGAGACCCAGTACTTC.

This chain uses TRBV7-2 with TRBJ2-5; D is ambiguous. V gave up 2 bases and J gave up 2 bases, with 6 bases separating them. The CDR3 consists of 13 residues. Germline assignment: CDR1 SGHTA and CDR2 FQGNSA. The CDR3 region has the DNA TGTGCCAGCAGCTTACTACAGCAAGAGACCCAGTACTTC. Its translation: CASSLLQQETQYF.

CDR3 sequence (DNA): TGTGCCAGCAGCTGGACTGGCACAGATACGCAGTATTTT. This codes for CASSWTGTDTQYF. V usage is TRBV11-3 and J usage is TRBJ2-3, with D tentatively TRBD2 (5 bases). The ends were cut back, 4 bases at V and 1 base at J, with 6 bases in the middle. This CDR3 is 13 amino acids long. Germline-derived CDR1 and CDR2 are SGHNT and YENEEA.

There are a few counts of this clone. The chain employs TRBV9 and TRBJ1-2, with a possible D match to TRBD1 (5 bases). Germline V lookup: CDR1 SGDLS, CDR2 YYNGEE. This CDR3 has 13 residues. Trimming left V 5 bases short and J 4 bases short, with 12 bases between. CDR3 loop: CASRPQGSYGYTF. In nucleotides, the CDR3 is TGTGCCAGCAGACCCCAGGGAAGCTATGGCTACACCTTC. Full variable domain (outside the CDR3, taken from reference TRBV9 and TRBJ1-2): DSGVTQTPKHLITATGQRVTLRCSPRSGDLSVYWYQQSLDQGLQFLIQYYNGEERAKGNILERFSAQQFPDLHSELNLSSLELGDSALYFCASRPQGSYGYTFGSGTRLTVV.

The V call is TRBV27, the J call TRBJ2-6, with TRBD1 identical over 7 bases. CDR3 length: 15 residues. J was trimmed by 2 bases and V by 5 bases; bases with no gene match: 3. In germline, CDR1 is MNHEY, CDR2 SMNVEV (reference sequence). As DNA, the CDR3 is TGTGCCAGCAGTATAGGGACAGCTGGGGCCAACGTCCTGACTTTC. Translated, it gives CASSIGTAGANVLTF.

The chain links TRBV7-2 to TRBJ2-3, with 13 bases aligning to TRBD2. Germline loops: CDR1 SGHTA, CDR2 FQGNSA. The CDR3 spans 15 residues. V lost 5 bases and J lost 5; bases outside the gene matches: 4. The CDR3 region is CASSHGTSGVDTQYF. Written as DNA, the CDR3 is TGTGCCAGCAGCCACGGGACTAGCGGGGTAGATACGCAGTATTTT.

The chain links TRBV11-1 to TRBJ2-5; D not resolved. Germline loops: CDR1 SGHAT, CDR2 FQDESV (reference sequence). V was shortened by 3 bases and J by 5 bases, with 10 bases between the two germline ends. This CDR3 is 13 amino acids long. CDR3 protein: CASSFPGSETQYF. The CDR3 coding sequence is TGTGCCAGCAGCTTTCCGGGTAGTGAGACCCAGTACTTC.

This clone was counted a few times. The genes are TRBV28 and TRBJ1-1, with TRBD1 as a possible D gene (5 bases). The V end was cut by 10 bases, the J end by 3 bases, with 12 bases between. CDR3 length: 12 residues. CDR1 is MDHEN and CDR2 is SYDVKM in the germline V gene. The CDR3 DNA reads as TGTGCCACTAGTCAGGGATACACTGAAGCTTTCTTT. Its protein product is CATSQGYTEAFF.

V and J are TRBV7-2 and TRBJ2-1, with D possibly matching TRBD2 (6 bases). Trimming left V 6 bases short and J 9 bases short, with 24 bases between. The CDR3 totals 16 residues. The germline V gene encodes CDR1 SGHTA and CDR2 FQGNSA. The CDR3 here is CASRESQRVLRIEQFF. As DNA, the CDR3 is TGTGCCAGCAGGGAATCTCAGCGGGTCCTTAGAATTGAGCAGTTCTTC.

The J gene is TRBJ1-5, the V gene TRBV7-6; D ambiguous. The V and J ends lost 5 bases and 3 bases respectively, with 8 bases between them. Germline CDR1 reads SGHVS; CDR2 reads FNYEAQ. The length of the CDR3 is 13 residues. The CDR3 loop is CASSPTDNQPQHF. CDR3 DNA: TGTGCCAGCAGCCCTACAGACAATCAGCCCCAGCATTTT.

This chain joins TRBV28 and TRBJ1-5; D is perhaps TRBD1 (5 bases). Germline V gene lookup returns CDR1 MDHEN and CDR2 SYDVKM. Trimming pared 2 bases from V and 6 bases from J, leaving 20 bases between. The CDR3 loop spans 17 amino acids. Written as DNA, the CDR3 is TGTGCCAGCAGTTTAAAGGGGCGGACCCTAAGAGCTCAGCCCCAGCATTTT. It specifies CASSLKGRTLRAQPQHF.

Of note for this clone: At one of its ends the junction is not consistent with the germline gene, which may arise from a read error. V and J are TRBV6-1 and TRBJ2-7; D is perhaps TRBD2 (5 bases). Germline V gene lookup returns CDR1 MNHNS and CDR2 SASEGT. The CDR3 is 14 amino acids. The DNA for the CDR3 is TGTGCCATCAGTGCGTTCCGGACTTCCTACGAGCAGTACTTC. Translation: CAISAFRTSYEQYF.

This chain joins TRBV2 and TRBJ2-1; D is ambiguous. Germline CDR1 SNHLY, CDR2 FYNNEI. The germline V and J ends were trimmed by 6 bases and 1 base, with 13 bases remaining between them. The CDR3 runs to 15 residues. The CDR3 region has the DNA TGTGCCAGCAGCCCACTCTTCGGGTCCTACAATGAGCAGTTCTTC. It specifies CASSPLFGSYNEQFF.

CDR3 sequence (DNA): TGTGCCAGCAGTGGACTAGCGGGGGCCTACAATGAGCAGTTCTTC. This gives the protein CASSGLAGAYNEQFF. The rearrangement links TRBV6-6 to TRBJ2-1, with 13 bases matching TRBD2. This CDR3 is built from 15 residues. V shed 5 bases and J 2 bases; nucleotides not matched to a gene: 0. Germline CDR1 is MNHNY and CDR2 is SVGAGI (reference sequence).

Concerning this clone: Germline and junction disagree at one end, which may indicate a read error. The gene calls are TRBV4-2 and TRBJ2-3; 14 bases map to TRBD2. The CDR3 length is 18 residues. Germline CDR1 LGHNA, CDR2 YNFKEQ. This chain's CDR3 is CVSSRRTSGGQSTDTQYF. The CDR3 DNA sequence: TGTGTCAGCAGCCGCCGGACTAGCGGGGGGCAAAGCACAGATACGCAGTATTTT.

This clone was detected a few times. This chain connects TRBV30 to TRBJ1-1; 7 nucleotides agree with TRBD1. Germline V lookup: CDR1 GTSNPN, CDR2 SVGIG (reference sequence). Trimming cost V 2 bases and J 11 bases; bases outside gene matches: 11. This CDR3 spans 13 amino acids. CDR3: CAWSLTGIQRAFF. The DNA of the CDR3 is TGTGCCTGGAGTCTGACAGGGATACAGCGCGCTTTCTTT.

The chain carries TRBV30 and TRBJ2-3; 7 bases line up with TRBD1. CDR1 and CDR2 (germline): GTSNPN, SVGIG (reference sequence). V gave up 0 bases and J gave up 6 bases; unmatched junction bases: 0. The CDR3 loop spans 12 amino acids. CDR3 loop: CAWSVQGDTQYF. The CDR3 nucleotides are TGTGCCTGGAGTGTACAGGGGGATACGCAGTATTTT.

This clone was counted between two and nine times. The chain joins TRBV30 to TRBJ1-1; 8 bases fit TRBD1. V lost 3 bases, J lost 6 bases, and 9 bases stayed unmatched. Germline assignment: CDR1 GTSNPN and CDR2 SVGIG (reference sequence). The CDR3 has 14 amino acids. DNA of the CDR3: TGTGCCTGGAGGAAGACAGGGGAATCCGCTGAAGCTTTCTTT. It yields the protein CAWRKTGESAEAFF.

The J gene is TRBJ2-7, the V gene TRBV5-4; 8 nucleotides agree with TRBD2. The germline V gene encodes CDR1 SGHNT and CDR2 YYREEE (reference sequence). The junction had 8 bases not matched to a gene; V was cut back by 4 bases and J by 5 bases. This CDR3 is built from 14 residues. This CDR3 is CASSLRTSIHEQYF. CDR3 nucleotides: TGTGCCAGCAGCCTGAGGACTAGCATACACGAGCAGTACTTC.

The chain combines TRBV27 with TRBJ1-4, with 7 bases identical to TRBD1. Unmatched junction bases numbered 7, after V lost 5 bases and J lost 4 bases. Germline loops: CDR1 MNHEY, CDR2 SMNVEV (reference sequence). CDR3 length: 15 residues. The CDR3 region is CASSPATGYNEKLFF. The CDR3, as DNA: TGTGCCAGCAGTCCCGCGACAGGGTATAATGAAAAACTGTTTTTT.

J is TRBJ2-7 and V is TRBV5-1; 7 bases are shared with TRBD2. V was clipped by 3 bases and J by 3 bases; unmatched bases: 6. The CDR3 extends over 14 amino acids. Germline loops: CDR1 SGHRS, CDR2 YFSETQ. The chain's CDR3 is CASSSPGLNYEQYF. CDR3 bases: TGCGCCAGCAGCTCCCCGGGACTAAACTACGAGCAGTACTTC.

The rearrangement joins TRBV7-8 to TRBJ2-7, with D maybe TRBD2 (5 bases). Germline V gene sequence: CDR1 SGHVS, CDR2 FQNEAQ. V was clipped by 1 base and J by 0 bases, with 7 bases between them. The CDR3 is 14 amino acids. The CDR3 DNA reads as TGTGCCAGCAGCTTAGTGGGGAGCTCCTACGAGCAGTACTTC. It specifies CASSLVGSSYEQYF. Looking up the rest from reference TRBV7-8 and TRBJ2-7 gives the full variable domain: GAGVSQSPRYKVAKRGQDVALRCDPISGHVSLFWYQQALGQGPEFLTYFQNEAQLDKSGLPSDRFFAERPEGSVSTLKIQRTQQEDSAVYLCASSLVGSSYEQYFGPGTRLTVT.

The CDR3 loop is CASSPLSSGEQETQYF. CDR3 DNA: TGTGCCAGTAGTCCTCTTAGTAGCGGGGAACAAGAGACCCAGTACTTC. The rearrangement links TRBV19 to TRBJ2-5; 8 bases are shared with TRBD2. The germline V gene has CDR1 LNHDA and CDR2 SQIVND (reference sequence). This CDR3 region has 16 residues. V lost 5 bases, J lost 2 bases, and 10 bases stayed unmatched.

This clone has more than one count but fewer than ten. The rearrangement uses TRBV15 and TRBJ2-7, with a weak D call TRBD2 (6 bases). The CDR3 is 13 residues long. Germline lookup yields CDR1 LNHNV and CDR2 YYDKDF (reference sequence). The germline V and J ends were trimmed by 4 bases and 7 bases, with 14 bases remaining between them. The CDR3, as DNA: TGTGCCACCAGCACCTTGGGGGGTCGGGAGCAGTACTTC. Translated: CATSTLGGREQYF.

This sequence joins TRBV7-9 and TRBJ2-3; 9 positions match TRBD1. Germline V gene lookup returns CDR1 SEHNR and CDR2 FQNEAQ (reference sequence). The V segment lost 5 bases and the J segment 3 bases; nucleotides outside the gene matches: 3. The CDR3 runs to 14 residues. As DNA, the CDR3 is TGTGCCAGCAGCATGGGACAGGGTACAGATACGCAGTATTTT. Encoded protein: CASSMGQGTDTQYF.

The chain has TRBV5-1 and TRBJ2-1; tentatively, D is TRBD2 (5 bases). Germline CDR1 and CDR2: SGHRS and YFSETQ. The CDR3 spans 16 residues. The V end lost 4 bases, the J end lost 8 bases, and 22 bases lay between the germline ends. The CDR3 here is CASSPYPGPGRDEQFF. CDR3 in DNA: TGCGCCAGCAGCCCCTACCCGGGCCCCGGGCGGGATGAGCAGTTCTTC.

The J gene is TRBJ2-7, the V gene TRBV28; D is unresolved. V was trimmed by 5 bases and J by 2 bases, leaving 13 bases between them. The germline CDR1 and CDR2 sequences are MDHEN and SYDVKM. This CDR3 has 14 residues. The CDR3: CASSPTGSAYEQYF. CDR3 nucleotides: TGTGCCAGCAGTCCCACTGGTTCGGCCTACGAGCAGTACTTC.